Included here is one TCR beta chain sequence, with context. Its antigen is undetermined. Peripheral blood was drawn, about 10 milliliters per donor. This CDR3 comprises 14 residues. V gave up 4 bases and J gave up 2 bases, with 11 bases separating them. Germline assignment: CDR1 SGHRS and CDR2 YFSETQ. Primed by a sample-barcoded 5' primer and a J-beta primer mix, a second PCR proceeded for roughly 7 to 12 cycles. Each cDNA molecule, via a template-switch adaptor with 12 random nucleotides, was tagged. TCRdb re-called the 5' RACE reads with MiXCR, one entry per CDR3 protein. The table includes hundreds of thousands of distinct CDR3 sequences, roughly 64% detected once. The record originates from a study of blood T cells in healthy people across ages. Study-level points and caveats: Because donor CMV status was unknown, expanded clonotype changes were possibly confounded. The lack of PBMC sorting stopped any conclusive naive versus antigen-experienced comparison.

This chain uses TRBV5-1 with TRBJ2-3, with D tentatively TRBD2 (6 bases). Sequencing input: blood. The sequence was collected from a man aged 30-40 years in good health. The CDR3 protein is CASSLATATDTQYF. The CDR3 nucleotides read TGCGCCAGCAGCCTAGCGACAGCCACAGATACGCAGTATTTT.